These 2 T cell receptor beta chains came from one sample sequenced in a study of radiotherapy plus CTLA-4 blockade in lung cancer. Clones were read by immunoSEQ multiplex PCR, and TCRdb kept only the in-frame ones, dropping some. The top ten clones hold around 8% of a sample with tens of thousands of clones, under 75% of them seen once. The sequenced sample was peripheral blood, obtained from a patient treated with radiotherapy plus ipilimumab. These receptors were obtained from a human donor with non-small cell lung cancer whose response to radiotherapy plus ipilimumab could not be evaluated.

The chain recombines TRBV4-1 with TRBJ1-1, with a possible D match to TRBD1 (5 bases). Germline assignment: CDR1 MGHRA and CDR2 YSYEKL. Trimming shortened V by 6 bases and J by 0 bases, and 11 bases separated the two germline ends. CDR3 size: 14 residues. Here the CDR3 DNA reads TGCGCCAGCAGGGGAAGGACAATGAACACTGAAGCTTTCTTT. Residues: CASRGRTMNTEAFF.

The chain links TRBV30 to TRBJ2-2, with TRBD2 matching over 8 bases. The V gene end was trimmed by 4 bases and the J gene end by 7 bases; junction bases not matched to a gene: 20. The CDR3 sequence is 18 residues long. Germline V gives CDR1 GTSNPN, CDR2 SVGIG (reference sequence). The DNA of the CDR3 is TGTGCCTGGACTCGATCAAGGTGGGCTAGCGGGTCCTTCGGGGAGCTGTTTTTT. The encoded protein is CAWTRSRWASGSFGELFF. The variable domain in full, with the rest retrieved from reference TRBV30 and TRBJ2-2, is SQTIHQWPATLVQPVGSPLSLECTVEGTSNPNLYWYRQAAGRGLQLLFYSVGIGQISSEVPQNLSASRPQDRQFILSSKKLLLSDSGFYLCAWTRSRWASGSFGELFFGEGSRLTVL.